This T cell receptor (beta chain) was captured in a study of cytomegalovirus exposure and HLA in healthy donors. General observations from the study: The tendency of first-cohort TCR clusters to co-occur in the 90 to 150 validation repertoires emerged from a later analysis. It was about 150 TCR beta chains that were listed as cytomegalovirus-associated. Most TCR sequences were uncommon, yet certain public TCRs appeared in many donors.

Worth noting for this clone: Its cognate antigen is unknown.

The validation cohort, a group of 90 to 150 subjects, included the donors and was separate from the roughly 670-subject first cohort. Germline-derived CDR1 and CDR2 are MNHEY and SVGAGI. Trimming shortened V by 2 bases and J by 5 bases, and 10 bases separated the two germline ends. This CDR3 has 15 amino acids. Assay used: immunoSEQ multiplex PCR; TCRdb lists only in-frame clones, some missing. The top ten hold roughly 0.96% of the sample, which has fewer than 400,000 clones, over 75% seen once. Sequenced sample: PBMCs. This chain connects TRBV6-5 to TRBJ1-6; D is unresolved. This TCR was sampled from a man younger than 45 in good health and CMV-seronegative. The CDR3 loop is CASSYGLPDNSPLHF. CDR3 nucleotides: TGTGCCAGCAGTTACGGGCTGCCTGATAATTCACCCCTCCACTTT.